Listed here are 5 T cell receptor beta chains from one sample, sequenced in a study of vaccination and CD4 T cells after COVID-19 (dated by TCRdb to 2021 to 2024). The treatment or condition label on this specimen signifies: approximately nine-day PBMC culture with coronavirus spike peptide pools or control peptides (ViraFEST assay). No antigen is known for these receptors. The method behind the library was PCR. The data were produced on an Illumina iSeq 100. DNA from cultured CD4+ T cells was subjected to TCR sequencing with the Oncomine TCR Beta short-read assay at the Johns Hopkins FTIC core. TCRdb took the public reads, trimmed them with fastp at Q25, ran MiXCR for clone calling and kept in-frame beta chains. Rows matching on CDR3 protein sequence are summarized as one entry with the most common DNA and genes. The sample yields over 15,000 distinct CDR3 sequences; roughly 52% were counted once. The ten largest make up around 16% of the sample.

The source material was CD4+ T cells from blood, cultured in vitro, sampled before SARS-CoV-2 vaccination. The receptors were gathered from a human donor who had recovered from COVID-19.

The V call is TRBV11-2, the J call TRBJ2-1; D is unresolved. CDR1 SGHAT and CDR2 FQNNGV come from the germline V gene. V shed 1 base and J shed 5 bases, with 6 bases lying between them. CDR3 length equals 13 residues. The CDR3 protein is CASSLGSHNEQFF. In DNA form, the CDR3 reads TGTGCCAGCAGCTTAGGGAGCCACAATGAGCAGTTCTTC.

This clonotype appeared once. This chain links TRBV7-8 with TRBJ2-4; TRBD1 matches at 8 bases. The V segment lost 0 bases and the J segment 0 bases; nucleotides outside the gene matches: 1. Germline CDR1 SGHVS, CDR2 FQNEAQ. CDR3 length: 16 residues. The CDR3 DNA reads as TGTGCCAGCAGCTTAGCGGACAGGGTAGCCAAAAACATTCAGTACTTC. Residues: CASSLADRVAKNIQYF.

The chain combines TRBV20-1 with TRBJ1-1, with 8 nucleotides matching TRBD1. There are 15 residues in the CDR3. Trimming removed 6 bases from V and 1 base from J; junction bases left unmatched: 10. From germline, CDR1 is DFQATT and CDR2 SNEGSKA (reference sequence). The CDR3 loop reads CSASGQGAGNTEAFF. DNA of the CDR3: TGCAGTGCATCCGGACAGGGAGCGGGGAACACTGAAGCTTTCTTT.

V and J are TRBV29-1 and TRBJ2-5, with TRBD1 identical over 7 bases. Germline values: CDR1 SQVTM, CDR2 ANQGSEA. The trim removed 2 bases at V and 5 bases at J, leaving 5 bases unmatched. The CDR3 covers 13 residues. CDR3 sequence: CSVELQGWETQYF. In nucleotides, the CDR3 is TGCAGCGTTGAACTACAGGGGTGGGAGACCCAGTACTTC.

The V gene is TRBV6-1, the J gene TRBJ1-2; 10 bases are a match to TRBD1. The J segment lost 8 bases and the V segment lost 5 bases, leaving 8 bases of the junction unmatched. The CDR3 is 14 residues long. The V gene's germline CDR1 is MNHNS and CDR2 SASEGT. The CDR3 loop is CASSPGTGVGGYTF. The CDR3 DNA is TGTGCCAGCAGTCCCGGGACAGGGGTGGGGGGCTACACCTTC.